Each of the 22 T cell receptor beta chains below was sequenced from the same sample in a study of OX40 agonist ivuxolimab in advanced cancers. The protocol used for the library was the immunoSEQ multiplex PCR assay. TCRdb took over this immuneACCESS table, retaining in-frame rearrangements with V and J assigned. Such tables are incomplete; in checked studies, under half of the missing clones stem from an unresolved V gene, and the remainder is unexplained. Present in this sample are 12,000 or so clones, about 86% of which were seen just once. Around 29% of the sample is held by the ten biggest clonotypes. Here the sequenced sample was CD4+ or CD8+ T cells sorted from blood, taken in a trial of the OX40 agonist ivuxolimab. Every receptor here comes from an adult with an advanced solid tumor such as melanoma, head and neck, liver or kidney cancer.

V is TRBV19 and J is TRBJ2-7; TRBD1 matches at 7 bases. Per the germline V gene, CDR1 is LNHDA and CDR2 is SQIVND (reference sequence). The CDR3 extends over 13 amino acids. V dropped 5 bases and J dropped 4; count of bases not matched to a gene: 5. DNA of the CDR3: TGTGCCAGTAGTGGGAGACAGGGTTACGAGCAGTACTTC. This gives the protein CASSGRQGYEQYF. Full variable domain (outside the CDR3, taken from reference TRBV19 and TRBJ2-7): DGGITQSPKYLFRKEGQNVTLSCEQNLNHDAMYWYRQDPGQGLRLIYYSQIVNDFQKGDIAEGYSVSREKKESFPLTVTSAQKNPTAFYLCASSGRQGYEQYFGPGTRLTVT.

The chain joins TRBV19 to TRBJ2-1, with D unclear. Trimming removed 10 bases from V and 6 bases from J, with 19 bases in between. Germline assignment: CDR1 LNHDA and CDR2 SQIVND (reference sequence). The CDR3 extends over 14 amino acids. CDR3 sequence: CATKTVDLANEQFF. CDR3 bases: TGTGCCACCAAGACCGTGGATCTGGCCAATGAGCAGTTCTTC.

V and J are TRBV5-1 and TRBJ2-1, with D unresolved. CDR3 size: 17 residues. Trimming cost V 0 bases and J 2 bases, with 15 bases left between them. Germline V gene lookup returns CDR1 SGHRS and CDR2 YFSETQ. The CDR3 sequence is CASSLAFSPPTYNEQFF. Here the CDR3 DNA reads TGCGCCAGCAGCTTGGCCTTTAGCCCTCCGACCTACAATGAGCAGTTCTTC.

V and J are TRBV29-1 and TRBJ1-2; 8 bases fit TRBD1. Trimming at V came to 1 base and at J to 2 bases, leaving 12 bases not matched to a gene. This CDR3 is built from 17 residues. Germline V CDR1 and CDR2: SQVTM, ANQGSEA. The chain's CDR3 is CSVEVPIKGQGNYGYTF. The CDR3 nucleotides are TGCAGCGTTGAAGTCCCCATAAAAGGACAGGGCAACTATGGCTACACCTTC.

This chain uses TRBV4-2 with TRBJ2-3, with TRBD1 as a possible D gene (7 bases). V was cut by 0 bases and J by 4 bases, with 17 bases left in between. Germline V gives CDR1 LGHNA, CDR2 YNFKEQ. CDR3 size: 17 residues. CDR3 sequence: CASSQEQGGRGADTQYF. The DNA for the CDR3 is TGTGCCAGCAGCCAAGAGCAGGGGGGCCGTGGCGCAGATACGCAGTATTTT.

V and J are TRBV18 and TRBJ2-1; 15 bases match TRBD2. Germline assignment: CDR1 KGHSH and CDR2 LQKENI. The CDR3 runs to 21 residues. With V trimmed by 1 base and J by 9 bases, 19 bases remained unmatched. This CDR3 is CASSPRLPGLAGGSNVGEQFF. In nucleotides, the CDR3 is TGTGCCAGCTCACCACGTCTTCCGGGACTAGCGGGGGGCTCCAATGTGGGTGAGCAGTTCTTC.

This rearrangement joins TRBV7-9 to TRBJ2-7; the D gene is possibly TRBD2 (6 bases). CDR3 length: 14 residues. From germline, CDR1 is SEHNR and CDR2 FQNEAQ (reference sequence). V was shortened by 11 bases and J by 3 bases, with 20 bases between the two germline ends. This chain's CDR3 is CAVLSSRDFYEQYF. Here the CDR3 DNA reads TGTGCCGTACTCAGTAGCAGGGACTTCTACGAGCAGTACTTC. Supplemented by reference TRBV7-9 and TRBJ2-7, the full variable domain reads DTGVSQNPRHKITKRGQNVTFRCDPISEHNRLYWYRQTLGQGPEFLTYFQNEAQLEKSRLLSDRFSAERPKGSFSTLEIQRTEQGDSAMYLCAVLSSRDFYEQYFGPGTRLTVT.

The chain links TRBV19 to TRBJ2-3; TRBD2 aligns across 8 bases. Germline V gene sequence: CDR1 LNHDA, CDR2 SQIVND (reference sequence). The CDR3 sequence is 16 residues long. Trimming took 6 bases from V and 0 from J; bases not matched to a gene: 8. CDR3 sequence: CASSDSGVLSTDTQYF. The CDR3 DNA reads as TGTGCCAGTAGCGATAGCGGGGTACTTAGCACAGATACGCAGTATTTT.

The J gene is TRBJ2-5, the V gene TRBV7-2; 12 nucleotides match TRBD2. The CDR3 spans 16 residues. With 3 bases clipped from V and 2 bases from J, the junction kept 4 bases outside the gene matches. Germline V gene data show CDR1 as SGHTA and CDR2 as FQGNSA. The CDR3: CASSLSTSGGQETQYF. For the CDR3, the DNA is TGTGCCAGCAGCTTGTCGACTAGCGGGGGACAAGAGACCCAGTACTTC. Based on the CDR3 plus reference TRBV7-2 and TRBJ2-5, the full variable domain is GAGVSQSPSNKVTEKGKDVELRCDPISGHTALYWYRQSLGQGLEFLIYFQGNSAPDKSGLPSDRFSAERTGGSVSTLTIQRTQQEDSAVYLCASSLSTSGGQETQYFGPGTRLLVL.

V and J are TRBV9 and TRBJ2-7, with 10 positions matching TRBD1. V shed 3 bases and J 6 bases; nucleotides not matched to a gene: 3. CDR3 length equals 13 residues. Germline CDR1 SGDLS, CDR2 YYNGEE. CDR3 residues: CASSARQGAEQYF. CDR3 coding DNA: TGTGCCAGCAGCGCGCGACAGGGGGCCGAGCAGTACTTC.

This chain uses TRBV6-5 with TRBJ2-7; 10 bases fit TRBD1. CDR1 is MNHEY, CDR2 SVGAGI, per germline. This CDR3 comprises 16 residues. Unmatched junction bases numbered 9, after V lost 2 bases and J lost 5 bases. The CDR3 region has the DNA TGTGCCAGCAGTTACCTCCCGACCGGGACAGGGGACGAGCAGTACTTC. Translated: CASSYLPTGTGDEQYF.

V gene TRBV6-4 combines with J gene TRBJ2-1; D is unclear. The CDR3 length is 16 residues. Germline V CDR1 and CDR2: MRHNA, SNTAGT. V was pared by 0 bases and J by 4 bases, with 13 bases between. The CDR3 DNA is TGTGCCAGCAGTGACTCTAGGAACCCTTATTACAATGAGCAGTTCTTC. Protein product: CASSDSRNPYYNEQFF.

The V and J genes are TRBV4-1 and TRBJ2-7; tentatively, D is TRBD1 (5 bases). V lost 4 bases and J 4 bases, leaving 17 bases between the germline ends. The CDR3 is 15 amino acids. Germline CDR1 and CDR2: MGHRA and YSYEKL. The CDR3 spells CASSLSQGSAYEQYF. DNA for the CDR3: TGCGCCAGCAGCCTAAGTCAGGGTTCTGCGTACGAGCAGTACTTC.

The chain recombines TRBV4-1 with TRBJ2-5, with D perhaps matching TRBD1 (6 bases). CDR1 and CDR2 from the germline V gene are MGHRA and YSYEKL. The CDR3 covers 14 residues. V was trimmed by 5 bases and J by 2 bases, leaving 12 bases between them. The CDR3 region is CASSLTGSQETQYF. The CDR3 DNA reads TGCGCCAGCAGCTTGACAGGCTCGCAAGAGACCCAGTACTTC.

The V and J genes are TRBV7-2 and TRBJ2-1, with TRBD2 identical over 12 bases. The junction had 0 bases not matched to a gene; V was cut back by 3 bases and J by 6 bases. Germline V gene lookup returns CDR1 SGHTA and CDR2 FQGNSA. The CDR3 consists of 14 residues. CDR3 DNA: TGTGCCAGCAGCTTGACTAGCGGGGGCAATGAGCAGTTCTTC. As protein: CASSLTSGGNEQFF.

This clone was counted once. This chain uses TRBV6-1 with TRBJ2-1; the D is unclear. Trimming took off 0 bases at V and 9 bases at J, with 9 bases between the two ends. From germline, CDR1 is MNHNS and CDR2 SASEGT. This CDR3 is 13 amino acids long. CDR3 amino acids: CASSEAGYGEQFF. CDR3 nucleotides: TGTGCCAGCAGTGAAGCAGGGTATGGTGAGCAGTTCTTC.

This clone was seen only a few times. The CDR3 region is CASNPGRVVPGELFF. In DNA form, the CDR3 reads TGTGCCAGCAACCCCGGGAGGGTAGTACCCGGGGAGCTGTTTTTT. V usage is TRBV2 and J usage is TRBJ2-2; 8 nucleotides align to TRBD2. Losses at the gene ends were 7 bases for V and 6 bases for J; bases not matched to a gene: 10. The CDR3 sequence is 15 residues long. CDR1 SNHLY and CDR2 FYNNEI come from the germline V gene. The variable domain in full, completed from reference TRBV2 and TRBJ2-2, reads EPEVTQTPSHQVTQMGQEVILRCVPISNHLYFYWYRQILGQKVEFLVSFYNNEISEKSEIFDDQFSVERPDGSNFTLKIRSTKLEDSAMYFCASNPGRVVPGELFFGEGSRLTVL.

The chain carries TRBV27 and TRBJ1-5; 9 bases are shared with TRBD1. The CDR3 runs to 15 residues. The V gene end was trimmed by 5 bases and the J gene end by 3 bases; junction bases not matched to a gene: 5. Germline CDR1 is MNHEY and CDR2 is SMNVEV (reference sequence). The CDR3 DNA sequence: TGTGCCAGCAGTCCGACAGGGGGACACAATCAGCCCCAGCATTTT. This translates into CASSPTGGHNQPQHF.

The chain recombines TRBV10-3 with TRBJ2-5; D is possibly TRBD2 (6 bases). This CDR3 has 13 amino acids. CDR1 and CDR2 from the germline V gene are ENHRY and SYGVKD. The V and J ends lost 5 bases and 1 base respectively, with 8 bases between them. DNA of the CDR3: TGTGCCATCAGTCGAGCGGGCCAAGAGACCCAGTACTTC. Its protein product is CAISRAGQETQYF.

The chain is built from TRBV6-5 and TRBJ1-1; TRBD1 might be the D (6 bases). V dropped 6 bases and J dropped 1 base, with 15 bases sitting between them. This CDR3 has 15 amino acids. Germline V CDR1 and CDR2: MNHEY, SVGAGI. CDR3 in DNA: TGTGCCAGCAGCTATACTGGACAGCCGAACACTGAAGCTTTCTTT. Its translation: CASSYTGQPNTEAFF.

V is TRBV7-6 and J is TRBJ2-5; D might be TRBD1 (6 bases). The CDR3 loop spans 13 amino acids. Germline CDR1 is SGHVS and CDR2 is FNYEAQ. V was clipped by 1 base and J by 12 bases, with 15 bases between them. The CDR3, as DNA: TGTGCCAGCAGCTTAGGGGGCTCGGGACAAAAGTACTTC. Translation gives CASSLGGSGQKYF.

J is TRBJ2-1 and V is TRBV7-6; D may correspond to TRBD1 or TRBD2 (5 bases each). V dropped 5 bases and J dropped 3 bases, with 8 bases sitting between them. The CDR3 length is 13 residues. From germline, CDR1 is SGHVS and CDR2 FNYEAQ. The CDR3 DNA is TGTGCCAGCAGCGAGGGGCTCTACAATGAGCAGTTCTTC. This codes for CASSEGLYNEQFF.